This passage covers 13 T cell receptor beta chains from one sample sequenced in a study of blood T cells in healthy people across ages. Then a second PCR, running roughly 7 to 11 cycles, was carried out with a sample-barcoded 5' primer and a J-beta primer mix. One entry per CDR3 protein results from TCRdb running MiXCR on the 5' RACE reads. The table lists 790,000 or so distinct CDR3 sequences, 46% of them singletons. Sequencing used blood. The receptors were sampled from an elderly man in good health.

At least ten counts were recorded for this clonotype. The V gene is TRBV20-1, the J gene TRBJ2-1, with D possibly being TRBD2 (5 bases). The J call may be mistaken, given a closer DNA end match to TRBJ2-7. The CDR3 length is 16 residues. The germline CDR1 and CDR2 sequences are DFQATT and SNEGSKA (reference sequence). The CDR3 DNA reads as TGCAGTGCTAGACCTTCGGCGGGCGATTCCTACAATGAGCAGTACTTC. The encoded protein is CSARPSAGDSYNEQYF.

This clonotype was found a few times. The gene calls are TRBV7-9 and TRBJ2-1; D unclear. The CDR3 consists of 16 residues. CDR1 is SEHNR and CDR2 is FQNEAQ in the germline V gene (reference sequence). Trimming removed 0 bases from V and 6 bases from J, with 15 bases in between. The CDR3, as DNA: TGTGCCAGCAGCTTAGCTACGGGTCCTGACGGCAATGAGCAGTTCTTC. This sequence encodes CASSLATGPDGNEQFF. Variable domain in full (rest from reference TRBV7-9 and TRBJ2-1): DTGVSQNPRHKITKRGQNVTFRCDPISEHNRLYWYRQTLGQGPEFLTYFQNEAQLEKSRLLSDRFSAERPKGSFSTLEIQRTEQGDSAMYLCASSLATGPDGNEQFFGPGTRLTVL.

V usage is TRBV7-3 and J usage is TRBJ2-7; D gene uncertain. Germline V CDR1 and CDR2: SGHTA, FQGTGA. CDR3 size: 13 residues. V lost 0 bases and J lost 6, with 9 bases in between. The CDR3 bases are TGTGCCAGCAGCTTAACAGGGCTGGGCGAGCAGTACTTC. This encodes CASSLTGLGEQYF.

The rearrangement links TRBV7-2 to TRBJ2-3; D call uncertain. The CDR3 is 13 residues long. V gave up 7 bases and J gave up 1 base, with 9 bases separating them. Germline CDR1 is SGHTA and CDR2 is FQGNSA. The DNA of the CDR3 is TGTGCCAGCAACCCCTATGGCACAGATACGCAGTATTTT. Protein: CASNPYGTDTQYF. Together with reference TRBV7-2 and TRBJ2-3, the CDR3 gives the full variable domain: GAGVSQSPSNKVTEKGKDVELRCDPISGHTALYWYRQSLGQGLEFLIYFQGNSAPDKSGLPSDRFSAERTGGSVSTLTIQRTQQEDSAVYLCASNPYGTDTQYFGPGTRLTVL.

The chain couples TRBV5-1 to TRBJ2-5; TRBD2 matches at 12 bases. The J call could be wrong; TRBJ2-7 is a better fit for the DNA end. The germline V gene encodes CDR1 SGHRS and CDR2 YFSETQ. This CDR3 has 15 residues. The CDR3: CASRYGLAGIYEQYF. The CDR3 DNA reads TGCGCCAGCAGGTACGGACTAGCGGGAATTTACGAGCAGTACTTC.

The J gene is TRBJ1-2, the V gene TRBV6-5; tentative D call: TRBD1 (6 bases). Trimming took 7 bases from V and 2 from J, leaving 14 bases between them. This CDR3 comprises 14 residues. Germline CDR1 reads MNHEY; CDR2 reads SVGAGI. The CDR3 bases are TGTGCCAGCAAGCAGGACAGAACGAACTATGGCTACACCTTC. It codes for CASKQDRTNYGYTF.

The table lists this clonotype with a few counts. The CDR3 DNA sequence: TGTGCCAGCCGGGACTACCACTACGAGCAGTACTTC. Translation gives CASRDYHYEQYF. The genes are TRBV6-1 and TRBJ2-7; TRBD2 agrees at 7 bases. Germline V lookup: CDR1 MNHNS, CDR2 SASEGT. V lost 8 bases to trimming and J lost 3 bases; unmatched junction nucleotides: 4. The CDR3 is 12 amino acids.

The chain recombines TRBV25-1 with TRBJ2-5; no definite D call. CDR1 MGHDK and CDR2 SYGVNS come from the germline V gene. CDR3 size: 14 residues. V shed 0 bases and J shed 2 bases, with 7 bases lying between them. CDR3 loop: CASSEYAGQETQYF. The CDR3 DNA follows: TGTGCCAGCAGTGAATATGCCGGTCAAGAGACCCAGTACTTC.

In nucleotides, the CDR3 is TGTGCCAGCAGCGTCCCACTCGGGTCGGGAGGGCTAGATACGCAGTATTTT. It codes for CASSVPLGSGGLDTQYF. This rearrangement joins TRBV9 to TRBJ2-3; 8 nucleotides line up with TRBD2. Germline V CDR1 and CDR2: SGDLS, YYNGEE. The length of the CDR3 is 17 residues. V trimming: 2 bases; J trimming: 5 bases; junction bases outside the gene matches: 13.

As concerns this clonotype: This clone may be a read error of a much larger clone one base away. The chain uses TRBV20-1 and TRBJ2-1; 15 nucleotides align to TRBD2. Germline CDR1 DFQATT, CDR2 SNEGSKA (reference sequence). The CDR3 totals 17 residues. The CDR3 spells CSAPGGLAGGSCNEQFF. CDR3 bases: TGCAGTGCTCCAGGGGGACTAGCGGGAGGATCCTGCAATGAGCAGTTCTTC.

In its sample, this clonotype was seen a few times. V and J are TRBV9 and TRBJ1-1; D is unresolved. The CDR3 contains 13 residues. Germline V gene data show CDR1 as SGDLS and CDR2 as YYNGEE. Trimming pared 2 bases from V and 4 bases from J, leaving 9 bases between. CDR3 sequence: CASSVSYGTEAFF. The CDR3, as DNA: TGTGCCAGCAGCGTCTCTTATGGCACTGAAGCTTTCTTT.

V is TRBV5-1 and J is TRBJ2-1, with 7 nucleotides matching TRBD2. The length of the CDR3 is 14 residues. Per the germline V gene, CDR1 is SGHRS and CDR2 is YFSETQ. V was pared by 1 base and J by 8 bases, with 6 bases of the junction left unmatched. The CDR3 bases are TGCGCCAGCAGCTTGATCGGGAGGACGGATGAGCAGTTCTTC. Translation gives CASSLIGRTDEQFF.

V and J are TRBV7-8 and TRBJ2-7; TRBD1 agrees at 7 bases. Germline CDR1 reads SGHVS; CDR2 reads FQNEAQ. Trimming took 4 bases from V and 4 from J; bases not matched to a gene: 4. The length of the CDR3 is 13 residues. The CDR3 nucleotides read TGTGCCAGCAGCTCCGGACAGGTATACGAGCAGTACTTC. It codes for CASSSGQVYEQYF.